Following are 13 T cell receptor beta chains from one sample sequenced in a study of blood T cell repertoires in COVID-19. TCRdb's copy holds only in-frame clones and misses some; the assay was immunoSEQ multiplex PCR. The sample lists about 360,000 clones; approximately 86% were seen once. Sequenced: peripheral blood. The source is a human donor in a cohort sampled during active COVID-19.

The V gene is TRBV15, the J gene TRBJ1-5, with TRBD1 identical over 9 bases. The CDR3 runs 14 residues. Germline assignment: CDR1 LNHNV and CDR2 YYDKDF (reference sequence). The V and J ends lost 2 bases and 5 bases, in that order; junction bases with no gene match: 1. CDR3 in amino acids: CATSRTGGHQPQHF. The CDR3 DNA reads TGTGCCACCAGCAGAACAGGGGGCCATCAGCCCCAGCATTTT.

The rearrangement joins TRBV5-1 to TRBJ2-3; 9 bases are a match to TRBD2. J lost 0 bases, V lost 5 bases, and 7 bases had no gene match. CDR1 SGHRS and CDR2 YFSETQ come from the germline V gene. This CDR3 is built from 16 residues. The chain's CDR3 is CASSYSGGFSTDTQYF. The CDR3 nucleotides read TGCGCCAGCAGTTATAGCGGGGGATTTAGCACAGATACGCAGTATTTT.

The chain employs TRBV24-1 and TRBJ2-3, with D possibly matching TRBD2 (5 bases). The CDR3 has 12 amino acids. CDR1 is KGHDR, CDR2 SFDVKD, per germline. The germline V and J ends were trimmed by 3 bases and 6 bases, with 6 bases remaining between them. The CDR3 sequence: CATSDIADTQYF. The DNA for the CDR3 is TGTGCCACCAGTGATATAGCGGATACGCAGTATTTT.

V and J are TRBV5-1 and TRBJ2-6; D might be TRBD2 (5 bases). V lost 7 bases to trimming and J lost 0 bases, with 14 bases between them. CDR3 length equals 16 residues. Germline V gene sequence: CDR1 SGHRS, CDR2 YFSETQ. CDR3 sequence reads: CASLPGESSGANVLTF. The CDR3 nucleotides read TGCGCCAGCCTCCCTGGGGAGAGCTCTGGGGCCAACGTCCTGACTTTC.

The CDR3 protein is CASSGRTSGANEQFF. CDR3 coding DNA: TGCGCCAGCAGCGGGAGGACTAGCGGTGCCAATGAGCAGTTCTTC. The chain joins TRBV5-1 to TRBJ2-1, with 10 bases matching TRBD2. Germline V lookup: CDR1 SGHRS, CDR2 YFSETQ. There are 15 residues in the CDR3. V dropped 4 bases and J dropped 6; count of bases not matched to a gene: 7.

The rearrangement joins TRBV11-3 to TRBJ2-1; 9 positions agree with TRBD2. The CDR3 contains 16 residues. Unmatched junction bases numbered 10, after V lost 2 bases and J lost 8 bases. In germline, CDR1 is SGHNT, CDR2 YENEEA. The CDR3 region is CASSLWASGAEHEQFF. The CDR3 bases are TGTGCCAGCAGCTTATGGGCTAGCGGGGCCGAGCATGAGCAGTTCTTC.

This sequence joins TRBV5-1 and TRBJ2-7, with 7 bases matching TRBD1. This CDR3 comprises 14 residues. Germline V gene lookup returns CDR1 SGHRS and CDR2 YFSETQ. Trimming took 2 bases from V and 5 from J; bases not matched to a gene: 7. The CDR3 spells CASSFGQAVHEQYF. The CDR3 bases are TGCGCCAGCAGCTTCGGACAGGCTGTACACGAGCAGTACTTC.

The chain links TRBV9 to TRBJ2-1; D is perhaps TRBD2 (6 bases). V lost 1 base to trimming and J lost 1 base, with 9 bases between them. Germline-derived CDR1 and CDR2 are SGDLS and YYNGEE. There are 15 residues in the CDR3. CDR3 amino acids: CASSVRAGSYNEQFF. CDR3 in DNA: TGTGCCAGCAGCGTACGGGCGGGGTCCTACAATGAGCAGTTCTTC.

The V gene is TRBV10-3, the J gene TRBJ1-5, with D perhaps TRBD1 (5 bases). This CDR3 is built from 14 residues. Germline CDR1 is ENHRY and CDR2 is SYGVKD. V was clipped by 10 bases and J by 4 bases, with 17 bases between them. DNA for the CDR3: TGTGCCACCTCCGGACAAGAAGGGAATCAGCCCCAGCATTTT. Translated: CATSGQEGNQPQHF.

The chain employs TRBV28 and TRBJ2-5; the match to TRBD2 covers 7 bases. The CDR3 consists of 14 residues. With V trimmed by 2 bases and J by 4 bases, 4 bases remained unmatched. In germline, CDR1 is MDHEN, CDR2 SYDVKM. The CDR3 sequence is CASSLGGGLETQYF. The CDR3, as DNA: TGTGCCAGCAGTTTAGGGGGAGGGTTAGAGACCCAGTACTTC.

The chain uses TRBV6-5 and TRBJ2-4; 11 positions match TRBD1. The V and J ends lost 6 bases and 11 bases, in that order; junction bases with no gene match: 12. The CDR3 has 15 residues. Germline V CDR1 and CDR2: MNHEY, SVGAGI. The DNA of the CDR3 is TGTGCCAGCAGACCTTATCGGGACAGGGGGAACCTTCAGTACTTC. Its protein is CASRPYRDRGNLQYF.

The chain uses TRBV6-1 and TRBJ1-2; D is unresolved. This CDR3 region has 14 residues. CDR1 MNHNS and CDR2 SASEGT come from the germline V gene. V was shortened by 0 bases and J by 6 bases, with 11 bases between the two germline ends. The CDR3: CASSEAAEWHGYTF. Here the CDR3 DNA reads TGTGCCAGCAGTGAAGCGGCAGAATGGCATGGCTACACCTTC.

DNA for the CDR3: TGTGCCAGCAGCTTAGAGGCGGGACTAGCGGTATACAATGAGCAGTTCTTC. It translates to CASSLEAGLAVYNEQFF. The chain is built from TRBV11-3 and TRBJ2-1; 11 bases match TRBD2. Germline V gene data show CDR1 as SGHNT and CDR2 as YENEEA. The length of the CDR3 is 17 residues. V shed 0 bases and J 4 bases; nucleotides not matched to a gene: 5.